The table lists the clone carrying this TCR beta chain with a few counts. Antigen: not known. The CDR3 loop spans 16 amino acids. V lost 2 bases, J lost 2 bases, and 8 bases stayed unmatched. This sample is part of a study of Graves' ophthalmopathy and Graves' hyperthyroidism. Study-level results: Among expanded thyroid clonotypes above 0.001 frequency, most also occurred in blood.

RNA transcripts yielded amplified TCR beta CDR3 regions. Second-round multiplex PCR came after first-round RT-PCR with HTBI primers. TCRdb reprocessed the multiplex PCR reads with MiXCR, giving one entry per CDR3 protein. The sample gives under 800,000 distinct CDR3 sequences, 22% of which show up once; around 6.5% is in the top ten. The sequenced material came from peripheral blood. V gene TRBV12-3 or TRBV12-4 combines with J gene TRBJ2-5, with TRBD2 matching over 7 bases. This TCR came from a woman under 30 with stable Graves' hyperthyroidism. Some clones in this sample may be carry-over from other donors' samples. CDR3 residues: CASSLRSGGPQETQYF. The CDR3 DNA reads as TGTGCCAGCAGTTTAAGATCGGGGGGTCCTCAAGAGACCCAGTACTTC.